A selection of T cell receptor beta chains follows, all from one sample in a study of cytomegalovirus exposure and HLA in healthy donors. Measured with immunoSEQ multiplex PCR; TCRdb has only the in-frame clones, and not every one. Among about 170,000 clones listed, around 85% were seen once. Input material: PBMCs. The source is a boy aged 2-9 years in good health and CMV-seronegative. The CDR3 runs from the conserved cysteine through the conserved F or W.

J gene: .; V gene: TRBV6-1; CDR3 protein: CASSEAWGRWTYEQYF
J gene: TRBJ2-1; V gene: TRBV6-1; CDR3 protein: CASSERPGGDNEQFF
J gene: TRBJ2-4; V gene: TRBV29-1; CDR3 protein: CSVEQREGRYIQYF
J gene: TRBJ2-3; V gene: TRBV6-5; CDR3 protein: CASSRTPRPDTQYF
J gene: TRBJ2-1; V gene: TRBV6-4; CDR3 protein: CASSDSSGSYNEQFF
J gene: TRBJ1-6; V gene: TRBV6-6; CDR3 protein: CASSPSRGGSLPLHF
J gene: TRBJ2-5; V gene: TRBV15; CDR3 protein: CATSRDRREETQYF
J gene: TRBJ2-3; V gene: TRBV6-6; CDR3 protein: CASSYSILADTQYF
J gene: TRBJ2-2; V gene: TRBV4-1; CDR3 protein: CASSPGLAGRDGELFF
J gene: TRBJ2-2; V gene: TRBV5-1; CDR3 protein: CASSILQGSGELFF
J gene: TRBJ1-2; V gene: TRBV19; CDR3 protein: CASSNYRYPKTEPNYGYTF
J gene: TRBJ1-5; V gene: TRBV6-1; CDR3 protein: CASSRQGYSNQPQHF
J gene: TRBJ1-5; V gene: TRBV5-1; CDR3 protein: CASSLGAGDSNQPQHF
J gene: TRBJ1-2; V gene: TRBV5-1; CDR3 protein: CASSQDRGRYGYTF
J gene: TRBJ2-1; V gene: TRBV5-1; CDR3 protein: CASSLDRGDEQFF
J gene: TRBJ2-7; V gene: TRBV27; CDR3 protein: CASSLTGTGLDLDEQYF
J gene: TRBJ2-5; V gene: TRBV4-2; CDR3 protein: CASSQVSGGAGETQYF